This T cell receptor beta chain is drawn from a study of blood T cell repertoires in COVID-19. Overall study context: COVID-19 samples from acute and convalescent phases originated in the United States, Italy and Spain. T cells, B-cell-depleted T cells, or PBMCs provided the cDNA or gDNA that served as material.

The table lists this clone with a few counts. Original methodology: Amplifying reference gene primers gave estimates of nucleated cell counts. Profiled with immunoSEQ multiplex PCR; TCRdb holds only in-frame clones, not every one. V, J and clone size are those of that table, while D and trimming were read from the DNA. The sample yields 150,000 to 200,000 clones, over 60% seen once. Trimming removed 6 bases at V and 9 bases at J, with 18 bases between. Per the germline V gene, CDR1 is MNHEY and CDR2 is SVGEGT. CDR3 size: 15 residues. The sequencing input was peripheral blood. J is TRBJ1-6 and V is TRBV6-2 or TRBV6-3; perhaps TRBD1 as D (5 bases). The TCR was taken from a man in his fifties or sixties with acute or convalescent COVID-19. CDR3 nucleotides: TGTGCCAGCAGACCTACGTCAGGGATTTCTTCACCCCTCCACTTT. Translating it yields CASRPTSGISSPLHF.